The rows below give T cell receptor beta chains drawn from one sample of a study of blood T cells in healthy people across ages. Via MiXCR, TCRdb re-called the 5' RACE reads, giving one row per CDR3 protein. The sample includes more than 550,000 distinct CDR3 sequences, around a fifth of them seen just once. Sequencing input: blood. These receptors were taken from a man in his 70s in good health. CDR3s leave out the opening cysteine and the closing phenylalanine or tryptophan. The order of the fields is CDR3 protein, CDR3 length, V gene, D gene, J gene. A D gene is named only where the DNA matches it firmly.

CDR3: ASSYLGKNYGYT; length: 12; V: TRBV6-5; D: NA; J: TRBJ1-2
CDR3: ASSIARTVNQPQH; length: 13; V: TRBV19; D: NA; J: TRBJ1-5
CDR3: ASSFSSSQETQY; length: 12; V: TRBV12-3/TRBV12-4; D: NA; J: TRBJ2-5
CDR3: SVEVSMNTEAF; length: 11; V: TRBV29-1; D: NA; J: TRBJ1-1
CDR3: SARAGNRPNQPQH; length: 13; V: TRBV20-1; D: NA; J: TRBJ1-5
CDR3: SARWRGQETQY; length: 11; V: TRBV20-1; D: NA; J: TRBJ2-5
CDR3: ASSLAGQGGPPLH; length: 13; V: TRBV7-2; D: TRBD1; J: TRBJ1-6
CDR3: ASSLSGGTRVTQY; length: 13; V: TRBV7-6; D: NA; J: TRBJ2-3
CDR3: ASSSPGQVKNIQY; length: 13; V: TRBV28; D: TRBD1; J: TRBJ2-4
CDR3: SARTSGKRNTGELF; length: 14; V: TRBV20-1; D: TRBD2; J: TRBJ2-2
CDR3: AISESNGGSNQPQH; length: 14; V: TRBV10-3; D: NA; J: TRBJ1-5
CDR3: ASSLLREAQY; length: 10; V: TRBV5-6; D: NA; J: TRBJ2-5
CDR3: SAPRQQETQY; length: 10; V: TRBV20-1; D: NA; J: TRBJ2-5
CDR3: ASSFRGLHTDTQY; length: 13; V: TRBV11-2; D: NA; J: TRBJ2-3
CDR3: ATSRGLDREQF; length: 11; V: TRBV15; D: NA; J: TRBJ2-1
CDR3: SARPFGRTDTQY; length: 12; V: TRBV20-1; D: NA; J: TRBJ2-3
CDR3: SVQIPSDTEAF; length: 11; V: TRBV20-1; D: NA; J: TRBJ1-1
CDR3: ASAPDANEKLF; length: 11; V: TRBV18; D: NA; J: TRBJ1-4
CDR3: ASSKPGYEQY; length: 10; V: TRBV7-2; D: NA; J: NA
CDR3: ASRTRGRNTGELF; length: 13; V: TRBV12-3/TRBV12-4; D: NA; J: TRBJ2-2
CDR3: ASSVAWASGQETQY; length: 14; V: TRBV9; D: TRBD2; J: TRBJ2-5
CDR3: ASSLVKRGGPYNEQF; length: 15; V: TRBV13; D: TRBD2; J: TRBJ2-1
CDR3: AISRDRGESKNIQY; length: 14; V: TRBV10-3; D: TRBD1; J: TRBJ2-4
CDR3: ASSIEDRGDTEAF; length: 13; V: TRBV9; D: TRBD1; J: TRBJ1-1
CDR3: ASDVLADTQY; length: 10; V: TRBV2; D: NA; J: TRBJ2-3
CDR3: ASSLQGAGANVLT; length: 13; V: TRBV27; D: TRBD1; J: TRBJ2-6
CDR3: ASSSRLVGETQY; length: 12; V: TRBV19; D: NA; J: NA
CDR3: SARVAGVLDTQY; length: 12; V: TRBV20-1; D: TRBD2; J: TRBJ2-3
CDR3: ASSLLAGGQDEQF; length: 13; V: TRBV6-5; D: TRBD2; J: TRBJ2-1
CDR3: SASPPGLLQETQY; length: 13; V: TRBV20-1; D: NA; J: TRBJ2-5
CDR3: AISLTDRDYNEQF; length: 13; V: TRBV4-1; D: TRBD1; J: TRBJ2-1
CDR3: AISDPGQGNQPQH; length: 13; V: TRBV10-3; D: NA; J: TRBJ1-5
CDR3: ASAEQVSVETQY; length: 12; V: TRBV5-6; D: NA; J: TRBJ2-5
CDR3: ASSGSGRSNEKLF; length: 13; V: TRBV5-1; D: NA; J: TRBJ1-4
CDR3: ASSLVTVNSPLH; length: 12; V: TRBV7-8; D: NA; J: TRBJ1-6
CDR3: SARESRGAETQY; length: 12; V: TRBV20-1; D: NA; J: TRBJ2-5
CDR3: ATRRAQGETEAF; length: 12; V: TRBV2; D: NA; J: TRBJ1-1
CDR3: ASSLADLNTGELF; length: 13; V: TRBV5-1; D: NA; J: TRBJ2-2
CDR3: SARDNKRDGFYEQY; length: 14; V: TRBV20-1; D: NA; J: NA
CDR3: ASTRGLAEETQY; length: 12; V: TRBV2; D: TRBD2; J: TRBJ2-5
CDR3: ASSQEEVAGRPTDTQY; length: 16; V: TRBV3-1; D: NA; J: TRBJ2-3
CDR3: ASLGGGVYGYT; length: 11; V: TRBV2; D: NA; J: TRBJ1-2
CDR3: ASSLAGTRRETQY; length: 13; V: TRBV7-8; D: NA; J: TRBJ2-5
CDR3: ATSSSRGSWNTDTQY; length: 15; V: TRBV15; D: NA; J: TRBJ2-3
CDR3: ASSETSGAQETQY; length: 13; V: TRBV2; D: TRBD2; J: TRBJ2-5
CDR3: ASSLARTWGDYGYT; length: 14; V: TRBV12-3/TRBV12-4; D: NA; J: TRBJ1-2
CDR3: SAEGPGVNLNTEAF; length: 14; V: TRBV20-1; D: NA; J: TRBJ1-1
CDR3: ASSLHGLQETQY; length: 12; V: TRBV7-2; D: NA; J: TRBJ2-5
CDR3: SATLDRSNYGYT; length: 12; V: TRBV20-1; D: NA; J: TRBJ1-2
CDR3: ASSPGQEFYNEQF; length: 13; V: TRBV4-3; D: NA; J: TRBJ2-1
CDR3: ASSLARGSDTQY; length: 12; V: TRBV3-1; D: NA; J: TRBJ2-3
CDR3: ASNRMNTEAF; length: 10; V: TRBV2; D: NA; J: TRBJ1-1
CDR3: ASSSPGSIPPEQY; length: 13; V: TRBV28; D: NA; J: TRBJ2-7